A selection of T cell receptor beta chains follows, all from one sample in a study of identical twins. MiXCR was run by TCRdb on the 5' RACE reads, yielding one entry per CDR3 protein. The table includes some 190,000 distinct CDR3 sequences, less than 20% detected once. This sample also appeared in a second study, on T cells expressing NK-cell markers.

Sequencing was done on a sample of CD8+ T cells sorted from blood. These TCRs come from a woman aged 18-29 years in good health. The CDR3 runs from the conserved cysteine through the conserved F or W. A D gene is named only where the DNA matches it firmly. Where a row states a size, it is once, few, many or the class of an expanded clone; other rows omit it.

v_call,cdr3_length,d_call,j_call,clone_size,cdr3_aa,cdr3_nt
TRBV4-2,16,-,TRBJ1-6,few,CASSQGRDRLGSPLHF,TGTGCCAGCAGCCAAGGTCGGGACCGCCTGGGTTCACCCCTCCACTTT
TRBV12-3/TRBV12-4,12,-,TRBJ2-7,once,CASSPFWYEQYF,TGTGCCAGCAGCCCTTTTTGGTACGAGCAGTACTTC
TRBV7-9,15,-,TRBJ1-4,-,CASVRGLATNEKLFF,TGTGCCAGCGTCCGGGGACTCGCAACTAATGAAAAACTGTTTTTT
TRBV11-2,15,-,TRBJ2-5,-,CASSLEAGGRETQYF,TGTGCCAGCAGCTTAGAAGCAGGGGGGAGGGAGACCCAGTACTTC
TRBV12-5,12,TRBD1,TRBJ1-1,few,CASGPGQGGGVF,TGTGCTAGTGGCCCTGGACAGGGCGGGGGGGTATTT
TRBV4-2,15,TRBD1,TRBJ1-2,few,CASSRTLEGTAGYTF,TGTGCCAGCAGCCGAACCCTAGAAGGGACAGCCGGCTACACCTTC
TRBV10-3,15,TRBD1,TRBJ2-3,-,CAISLLGQGTDTQYF,TGTGCCATCAGCCTCCTGGGACAGGGCACAGATACGCAGTATTTT
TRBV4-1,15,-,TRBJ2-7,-,CASSQGRARNYEQYF,TGCGCCAGCAGCCAAGGCCGGGCAAGGAACTACGAGCAGTACTTC
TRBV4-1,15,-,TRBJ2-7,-,CASSQLTGMAYEQYF,TGCGCCAGCAGCCAACTTACAGGGATGGCCTACGAGCAGTACTTC
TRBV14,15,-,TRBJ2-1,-,CASSPPGGQENEQFF,TGTGCCAGCAGCCCCCCCGGGGGGCAGGAGAATGAGCAGTTCTTC
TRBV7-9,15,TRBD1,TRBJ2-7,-,CASSTPQGFGSEQYF,TGTGCCAGCAGCACCCCACAGGGGTTTGGGAGCGAGCAGTACTTC
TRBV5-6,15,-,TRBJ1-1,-,CASSGDLRGGTEAFF,TGTGCCAGCAGCGGGGACCTCCGGGGGGGCACTGAAGCTTTCTTT
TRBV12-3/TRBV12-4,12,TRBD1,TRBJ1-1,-,CASSGTGPGAFF,TGTGCCAGCAGTGGGACAGGGCCTGGGGCTTTCTTT
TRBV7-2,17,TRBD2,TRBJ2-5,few,CASSFPWAGGLGETQYF,TGTGCCAGCAGCTTCCCCTGGGCGGGAGGATTAGGAGAGACCCAGTACTTC
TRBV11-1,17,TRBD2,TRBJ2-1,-,CASSPRWGGTQYNEQFF,TGTGCCAGCAGCCCCCGGTGGGGGGGAACCCAATACAATGAGCAGTTCTTC
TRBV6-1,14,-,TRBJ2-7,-,CASSGDRGPSQQYF,TGTGCCAGCAGTGGTGATCGGGGCCCATCGCAGCAGTACTTC
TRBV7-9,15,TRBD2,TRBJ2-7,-,CASSAPGGSPYEQYF,TGTGCCAGCAGCGCCCCGGGAGGCTCACCCTACGAGCAGTACTTC
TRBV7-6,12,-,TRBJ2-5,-,CASSLGWGTRHF,TGTGCCAGCAGCTTAGGGTGGGGGACTCGGCACTTC